This T cell receptor (beta chain) was found in a study of CD8 T cells in Susac syndrome. General observations from the study: Susac syndrome CD8+ repertoires were clonally expanded, most strongly in CD8+ TEMRA cells.

Trimming removed 4 bases at V and 2 bases at J, with 28 bases between. Germline CDR1 and CDR2: SGHRS and YFSETQ. The CDR3 is 19 amino acids. Turning to this clonotype: Antigen unknown.

RNA amounts of roughly 0.45 to 1 ug underwent reverse transcription with random hexamers. The method of amplification for TCR beta CDR3 was immunoSEQ multiplex PCR, covering 54 Vbeta and 13 Jbeta. MiXCR, applied by TCRdb to the immunoSEQ multiplex PCR reads, yields one record per CDR3 protein. The data hold tens of thousands of distinct CDR3 sequences, with less than 95% observed a single time. The sequence derives from a human donor with Susac syndrome. The sequencing sample was made of CD8+ T cells from PBMCs. This sequence joins TRBV5-1 and TRBJ2-7, with D tentatively TRBD1 (6 bases). The CDR3 region has the DNA TGCGCCAGCAGCCCTGGGGACGTTGGACAGCACTTCTACGCCTACGAGCAGTACTTC. Amino acids: CASSPGDVGQHFYAYEQYF. The full variable domain, its missing parts supplied by reference TRBV5-1 and TRBJ2-7, is KAGVTQTPRYLIKTRGQQVTLSCSPISGHRSVSWYQQTPGQGLQFLFEYFSETQRNKGNFPGRFSGRQFSNSRSEMNVSTLELGDSALYLCASSPGDVGQHFYAYEQYFGPGTRLTVT.